This TCR beta chain stems from a study of cytotoxic CD8 clonotypes in ibrutinib-treated CLL. Germline trimming cut 4 bases from V and 4 bases from J; bases unmatched to any gene: 7. The CDR3 consists of 15 residues. Germline-derived CDR1 and CDR2 are SGHRS and YFSETQ. TCRdb's table, derived via immunoSEQ multiplex PCR, lists solely in-frame clones and lacks some. The table has over 120,000 clones, 70% to 80% seen once; the top ten hold around 5%. The sequenced sample was PBMCs, obtained after 24 months of ibrutinib treatment. This chain uses TRBV5-1 with TRBJ1-1, with 10 bases identical to TRBD1. The receptor comes from a human donor with chronic lymphocytic leukemia. The CDR3 region has the DNA TGCGCCAGCAGCGCCGGAGGGGACAGGGGCACTGAAGCTTTCTTT. It specifies CASSAGGDRGTEAFF. Using reference TRBV5-1 and TRBJ1-1 for the parts outside the CDR3, the full variable domain is KAGVTQTPRYLIKTRGQQVTLSCSPISGHRSVSWYQQTPGQGLQFLFEYFSETQRNKGNFPGRFSGRQFSNSRSEMNVSTLELGDSALYLCASSAGGDRGTEAFFGQGTRLTVV.